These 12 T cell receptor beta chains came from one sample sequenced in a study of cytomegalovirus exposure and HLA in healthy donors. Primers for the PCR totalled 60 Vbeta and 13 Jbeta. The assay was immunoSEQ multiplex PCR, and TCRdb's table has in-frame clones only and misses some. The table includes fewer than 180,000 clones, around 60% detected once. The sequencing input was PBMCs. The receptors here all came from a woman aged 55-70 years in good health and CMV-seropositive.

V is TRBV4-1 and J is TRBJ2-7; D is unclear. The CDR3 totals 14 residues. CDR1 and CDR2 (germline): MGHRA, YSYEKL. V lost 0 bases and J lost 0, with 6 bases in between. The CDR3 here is CASSQEGISYEQYF. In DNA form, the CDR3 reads TGCGCCAGCAGCCAAGAGGGCATCTCCTACGAGCAGTACTTC.

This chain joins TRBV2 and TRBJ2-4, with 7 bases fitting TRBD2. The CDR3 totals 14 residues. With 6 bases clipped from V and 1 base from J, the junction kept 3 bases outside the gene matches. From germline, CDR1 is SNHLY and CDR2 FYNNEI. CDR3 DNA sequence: TGTGCCAGCAGGCCGACTAGCGCCAAAAACATTCAGTACTTC. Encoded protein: CASRPTSAKNIQYF.

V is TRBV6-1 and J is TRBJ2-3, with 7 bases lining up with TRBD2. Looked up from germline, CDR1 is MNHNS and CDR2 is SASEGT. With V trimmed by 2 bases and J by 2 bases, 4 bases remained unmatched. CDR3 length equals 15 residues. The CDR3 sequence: CASSERAGVTDTQYF. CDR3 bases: TGTGCCAGCAGTGAACGGGCGGGAGTCACAGATACGCAGTATTTT.

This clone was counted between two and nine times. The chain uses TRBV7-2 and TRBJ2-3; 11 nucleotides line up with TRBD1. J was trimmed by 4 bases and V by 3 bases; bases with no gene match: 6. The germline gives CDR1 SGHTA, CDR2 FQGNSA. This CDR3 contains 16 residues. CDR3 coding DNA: TGTGCCAGCAGCTTCCTTGGACAGGGGGCTTCAGATACGCAGTATTTT. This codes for CASSFLGQGASDTQYF.

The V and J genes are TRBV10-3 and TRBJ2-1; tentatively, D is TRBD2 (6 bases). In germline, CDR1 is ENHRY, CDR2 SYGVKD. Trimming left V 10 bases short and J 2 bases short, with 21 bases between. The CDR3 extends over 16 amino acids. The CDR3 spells CATRDLGTFTYNEQFF. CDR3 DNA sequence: TGTGCCACCCGGGACTTAGGGACCTTCACCTACAATGAGCAGTTCTTC.

The CDR3 loop is CATSPGGRQTQYF. The CDR3 DNA sequence: TGTGCCACCTCCCCAGGGGGCCGACAGACCCAGTACTTC. The chain employs TRBV28 and TRBJ2-5, with 8 bases fitting TRBD1. This CDR3 spans 13 amino acids. V gave up 10 bases and J gave up 6 bases; unmatched junction bases: 10. The germline CDR1 and CDR2 sequences are MDHEN and SYDVKM.

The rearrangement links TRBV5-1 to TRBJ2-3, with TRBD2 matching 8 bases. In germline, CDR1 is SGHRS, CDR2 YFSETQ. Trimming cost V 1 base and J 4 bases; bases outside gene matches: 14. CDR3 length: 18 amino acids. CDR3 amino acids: CASSLYGGQRGNADTQYF. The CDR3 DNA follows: TGCGCCAGCAGCTTGTATGGAGGGCAGCGGGGGAACGCAGATACGCAGTATTTT.

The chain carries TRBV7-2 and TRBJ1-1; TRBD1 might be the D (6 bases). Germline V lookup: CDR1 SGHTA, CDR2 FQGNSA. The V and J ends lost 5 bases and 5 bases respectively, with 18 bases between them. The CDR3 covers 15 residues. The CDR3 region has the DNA TGTGCCAGCAGCCCAAGACTCAGAGGGGGAACTGAAGCTTTCTTT. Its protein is CASSPRLRGGTEAFF.

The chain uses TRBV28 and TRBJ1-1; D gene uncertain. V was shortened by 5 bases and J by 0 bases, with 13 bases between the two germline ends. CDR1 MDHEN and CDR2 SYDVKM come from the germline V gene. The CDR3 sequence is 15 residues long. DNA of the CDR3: TGTGCCAGCAGTCCTCGCTACGACTTGAACACTGAAGCTTTCTTT. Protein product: CASSPRYDLNTEAFF.

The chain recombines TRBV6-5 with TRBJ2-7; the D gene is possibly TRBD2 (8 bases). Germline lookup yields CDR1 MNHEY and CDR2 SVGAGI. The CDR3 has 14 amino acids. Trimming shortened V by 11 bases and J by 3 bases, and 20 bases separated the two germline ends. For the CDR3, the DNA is TGTGCCTCCGGGAGGGGGCAGGCCGGCTACGAGCAGTACTTC. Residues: CASGRGQAGYEQYF.

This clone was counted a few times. CDR3 amino acids: CASSTGSYEQYF. The DNA of the CDR3 is TGTGCCAGCAGTACAGGGTCGTACGAGCAGTACTTC. The chain couples TRBV27 to TRBJ2-7, with D possibly being TRBD1 (6 bases). V was clipped by 5 bases and J by 4 bases, with 9 bases between them. The germline CDR1 and CDR2 sequences are MNHEY and SMNVEV (reference sequence). This CDR3 is 12 amino acids long.

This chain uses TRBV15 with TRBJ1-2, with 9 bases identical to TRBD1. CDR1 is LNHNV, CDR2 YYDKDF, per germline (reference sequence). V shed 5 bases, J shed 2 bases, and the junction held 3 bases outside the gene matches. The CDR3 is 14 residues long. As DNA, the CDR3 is TGTGCCACCAGCTGGGACAGGGAGAACTATGGCTACACCTTC. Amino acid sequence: CATSWDRENYGYTF.